This TCR beta chain was sequenced for a study of tumor-infiltrating lymphocytes in oesophageal squamous cell carcinoma. Per the germline V gene, CDR1 is SGHTA and CDR2 is FQGNSA. V lost 0 bases and J 0 bases, leaving 9 bases between the germline ends. The CDR3 spans 16 residues. In TCRdb, the PCR reads were re-called with MiXCR into one record per CDR3 protein. The repertoire holds just over 15,000 distinct CDR3 sequences, with approximately 50% as singletons. The receptor's source is a male donor with esophageal squamous cell carcinoma. This sequence joins TRBV7-2 and TRBJ2-1; D might be TRBD2 (6 bases). Material for sequencing was esophageal tumor tissue. The CDR3 is CASSLALAPSYNEQFF. The CDR3 DNA follows: TGTGCCAGCAGCTTAGCGCTAGCGCCCTCCTACAATGAGCAGTTCTTC.